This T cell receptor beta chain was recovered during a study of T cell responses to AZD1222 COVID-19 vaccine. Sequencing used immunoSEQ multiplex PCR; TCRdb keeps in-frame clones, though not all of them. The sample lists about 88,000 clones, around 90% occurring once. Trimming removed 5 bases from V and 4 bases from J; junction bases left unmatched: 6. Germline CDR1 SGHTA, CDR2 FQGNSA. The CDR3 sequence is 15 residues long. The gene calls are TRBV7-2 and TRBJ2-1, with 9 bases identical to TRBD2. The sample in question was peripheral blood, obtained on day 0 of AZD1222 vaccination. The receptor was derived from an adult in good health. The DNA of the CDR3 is TGTGCCAGCAGCACACTGGCGGGAGGGTACAATGAGCAGTTCTTC. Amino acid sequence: CASSTLAGGYNEQFF.